The 3 T cell receptor beta chains given below trace back to one sample, sequenced in a study of cytomegalovirus exposure and HLA in healthy donors. PCR used 60 Vbeta primers and 13 Jbeta primers. Method: immunoSEQ multiplex PCR; TCRdb's copy keeps in-frame clones and lacks some. This table holds tens of thousands of clones, just under 80% found once. The sequenced sample was PBMCs. These receptors came from a woman aged 40 to 49 in good health and CMV-seronegative.

The V call is TRBV19, the J call TRBJ2-5; D may be TRBD1 (6 bases). With the DNA end fitting TRBJ2-7 better, the J assignment may be wrong. This CDR3 is built from 14 residues. Germline V gives CDR1 LNHDA, CDR2 SQIVND (reference sequence). CDR3 loop: CASSPTGSTYEQYF. DNA of the CDR3: TGTGCCAGTAGTCCAACAGGGTCGACCTACGAGCAGTACTTC.

This chain links TRBV5-4 with TRBJ1-1; TRBD1 matches at 9 bases. The junction had 8 bases not matched to a gene; V was cut back by 6 bases and J by 5 bases. Germline assignment: CDR1 SGHNT and CDR2 YYREEE (reference sequence). CDR3 length: 14 amino acids. The CDR3 DNA reads TGTGCCAGCAACCTACAGGGGGCCCGGACTGAAGCTTTCTTT. Residues: CASNLQGARTEAFF.

CDR3 nucleotides: TGCGCCAGCACATGGTTAGGACAGGGCTTGAACACTGAAGCTTTCTTT. It yields the protein CASTWLGQGLNTEAFF. This chain uses TRBV5-1 with TRBJ1-1, with 8 nucleotides matching TRBD1. The trim removed 6 bases at V and 0 bases at J, leaving 10 bases unmatched. The CDR3 covers 16 residues. Germline V lookup: CDR1 SGHRS, CDR2 YFSETQ.